Presented here are 13 T cell receptor beta chains from one specimen sequenced in a study of CD4+ T cells in melanoma. Using immunoSEQ multiplex PCR, the repertoire was profiled, and TCRdb retains in-frame clones only, with some absent. This table holds about 140,000 clones, about 93% found once. These receptors all come from a human donor with melanoma.

The V and J genes are TRBV19 and TRBJ1-5, with D perhaps matching TRBD1 (6 bases). V was shortened by 3 bases and J by 3 bases, with 12 bases between the two germline ends. Germline values: CDR1 LNHDA, CDR2 SQIVND (reference sequence). CDR3 length: 15 residues. The CDR3 here is CASSIPGVNNQPQHF. The CDR3 bases are TGTGCCAGTAGTATTCCAGGGGTGAACAATCAGCCCCAGCATTTT.

As for this clone: Other DNA sequences in this specimen translate into the identical CDR3. CDR3 in DNA: TGCGCCAGCAGCCCGGGCGGTGAAAAACTGTTTTTT. Translating gives CASSPGGEKLFF. V usage is TRBV5-1 and J usage is TRBJ1-4; D unclear. The V gene's germline CDR1 is SGHRS and CDR2 YFSETQ. V was shortened by 4 bases and J by 7 bases, with 8 bases between the two germline ends. The CDR3 loop spans 12 amino acids.

The rearrangement links TRBV7-3 to TRBJ1-1; 9 positions agree with TRBD1. Germline V lookup: CDR1 SGHTA, CDR2 FQGTGA. This CDR3 is built from 15 residues. With V trimmed by 3 bases and J by 4 bases, 6 bases remained unmatched. The CDR3: CASSFTGGSITEAFF. The DNA of the CDR3 is TGTGCCAGCAGCTTTACAGGGGGCTCGATCACTGAAGCTTTCTTT.

The chain carries TRBV7-3 and TRBJ2-5; 8 bases fit TRBD1. This CDR3 contains 13 residues. CDR1 is SGHTA, CDR2 FQGTGA, per germline. Unmatched junction bases numbered 0, after V lost 2 bases and J lost 4 bases. As DNA, the CDR3 is TGTGCCAGCAGCTTAGGACAGGGAGAGACCCAGTACTTC. Translation gives CASSLGQGETQYF. Full variable domain (missing parts from reference TRBV7-3 and TRBJ2-5): GAGVSQTPSNKVTEKGKYVELRCDPISGHTALYWYRQSLGQGPEFLIYFQGTGAADDSGLPNDRFFAVRPEGSVSTLKIQRTERGDSAVYLCASSLGQGETQYFGPGTRLLVL.

The rearrangement uses TRBV5-1 and TRBJ2-3, with 10 bases lining up with TRBD2. From germline, CDR1 is SGHRS and CDR2 YFSETQ. This CDR3 region has 16 residues. V shed 3 bases, J shed 1 base, and the junction held 5 bases outside the gene matches. CDR3 DNA: TGCGCCAGCAGCTCCGGGACTAGCGTCCGCACAGATACGCAGTATTTT. Translating it yields CASSSGTSVRTDTQYF. The entire variable domain, with the rest obtained from reference TRBV5-1 and TRBJ2-3, is as follows: KAGVTQTPRYLIKTRGQQVTLSCSPISGHRSVSWYQQTPGQGLQFLFEYFSETQRNKGNFPGRFSGRQFSNSRSEMNVSTLELGDSALYLCASSSGTSVRTDTQYFGPGTRLTVL.

This rearrangement joins TRBV11-2 to TRBJ2-7; perhaps D is TRBD1 or TRBD2 (5 bases each). V was shortened by 1 base and J by 2 bases, with 12 bases between the two germline ends. CDR3 size: 15 residues. Germline CDR1 and CDR2: SGHAT and FQNNGV. CDR3: CASSLGGTWPYEQYF. CDR3 DNA: TGTGCCAGCAGCTTAGGAGGGACGTGGCCCTACGAGCAGTACTTC. The variable domain in full, completed from reference TRBV11-2 and TRBJ2-7, reads EAGVAQSPRYKIIEKRQSVAFWCNPISGHATLYWYQQILGQGPKLLIQFQNNGVVDDSQLPKDRFSAERLKGVDSTLKIQPAKLEDSAVYLCASSLGGTWPYEQYFGPGTRLTVT.

The V and J genes are TRBV4-1 and TRBJ2-5; D is unresolved. This CDR3 is built from 14 residues. V lost 1 base to trimming and J lost 4 bases, with 10 bases between them. From germline, CDR1 is MGHRA and CDR2 YSYEKL. Here the CDR3 DNA reads TGCGCCAGCAGCCAAGGGACGCTAGGAGAGACCCAGTACTTC. Its translation is CASSQGTLGETQYF.

V is TRBV7-3 and J is TRBJ1-1; D uncertain. The CDR3 has 13 residues. CDR1 and CDR2 from the germline V gene are SGHTA and FQGTGA. The ends were cut back, 4 bases at V and 0 bases at J, with 6 bases in the middle. CDR3 sequence (DNA): TGTGCCAGCAGCTCCTCCTTGAACACTGAAGCTTTCTTT. Translated, it gives CASSSSLNTEAFF. The entire variable domain, with the rest obtained from reference TRBV7-3 and TRBJ1-1, is as follows: GAGVSQTPSNKVTEKGKYVELRCDPISGHTALYWYRQSLGQGPEFLIYFQGTGAADDSGLPNDRFFAVRPEGSVSTLKIQRTERGDSAVYLCASSSSLNTEAFFGQGTRLTVV.

The CDR3 coding sequence is TGTGCCAGCAGCCGGCCCGGACAGGACAACACTGAAGCTTTCTTT. It translates to CASSRPGQDNTEAFF. The chain is built from TRBV11-2 and TRBJ1-1; 7 bases fit TRBD1. The CDR3 extends over 15 amino acids. From germline, CDR1 is SGHAT and CDR2 FQNNGV. J gave up 2 bases and V 5 bases, and 8 bases lay outside the gene matches.

The chain joins TRBV19 to TRBJ1-4; maybe TRBD1 (6 bases). The V end was cut by 5 bases, the J end by 3 bases, with 13 bases between. Germline CDR1 is LNHDA and CDR2 is SQIVND (reference sequence). The CDR3 covers 15 residues. CDR3 amino acids: CASSPGQSANEKLFF. For the CDR3, the DNA is TGTGCCAGTAGTCCAGGACAGTCCGCTAATGAAAAACTGTTTTTT.

V and J are TRBV6-1 and TRBJ2-7; TRBD1 might be the D (6 bases). Germline V gene sequence: CDR1 MNHNS, CDR2 SASEGT. The CDR3 has 12 residues. Trimming stripped 3 bases from V and 8 bases from J, with 11 bases between. CDR3 protein: CASSDPTGKQYF. Here the CDR3 DNA reads TGTGCCAGCAGTGACCCGACAGGCAAGCAGTACTTC.

This clone came up a few times. The CDR3 spells CAWRSGARGYTF. The CDR3 nucleotides read TGTGCCTGGCGATCAGGGGCGCGTGGCTACACCTTC. V gene TRBV30 combines with J gene TRBJ1-2, with D perhaps TRBD1 (6 bases). V was cut by 5 bases and J by 7 bases, with 14 bases left in between. CDR1 is GTSNPN, CDR2 SVGIG, per germline (reference sequence). The CDR3 covers 12 residues.

The chain carries TRBV19 and TRBJ1-1; the D gene is possibly TRBD1 (5 bases). V lost 3 bases, J lost 4 bases, and 15 bases lay in between. CDR3 length equals 15 residues. Germline V lookup: CDR1 LNHDA, CDR2 SQIVND (reference sequence). CDR3 sequence reads: CASSIGAGPITEAFF. The CDR3 coding sequence is TGTGCCAGTAGTATTGGCGCAGGGCCGATCACTGAAGCTTTCTTT.